Listed here are 14 T cell receptor beta chains from one sample, sequenced in a study of response to subunit inactivated influenza vaccine. TCRdb passed the RT-PCR reads through MiXCR, listing each CDR3 protein once. Among about 520,000 distinct CDR3 sequences listed, around 25% were seen once. The material sequenced was CD4+ T cells sorted from PBMCs, taken around 5 days after vaccination. These receptors all come from a man over 45 who received an inactivated influenza vaccine.

V usage is TRBV20-1 and J usage is TRBJ1-1; D call uncertain. Germline CDR1 is DFQATT and CDR2 is SNEGSKA (reference sequence). The CDR3 extends over 14 amino acids. The V end lost 1 base, the J end lost 1 base, and 10 bases lay between the germline ends. The CDR3: CSARAYWGNTEAFF. For the CDR3, the DNA is TGCAGTGCTAGAGCTTACTGGGGGAACACTGAAGCTTTCTTT.

This clonotype was seen only a few times. The rearrangement uses TRBV20-1 and TRBJ1-1; no reliable D call. V was trimmed by 3 bases and J by 1 base, leaving 9 bases between them. Looked up from germline, CDR1 is DFQATT and CDR2 is SNEGSKA (reference sequence). The CDR3 spans 13 residues. The CDR3, as DNA: TGCAGTGCTAGCCAAATCGGGAACACTGAAGCTTTCTTT. Translation: CSASQIGNTEAFF.

This clonotype came up a few times. The V and J genes are TRBV20-1 and TRBJ2-2, with 15 bases lining up with TRBD2. The CDR3 is 18 amino acids. Germline V gene data show CDR1 as DFQATT and CDR2 as SNEGSKA (reference sequence). J gave up 0 bases and V 1 base, and 3 bases lay outside the gene matches. CDR3 sequence reads: CSARGGLAGGTNTGELFF. DNA for the CDR3: TGCAGTGCTAGAGGGGGACTAGCGGGAGGTACGAACACCGGGGAGCTGTTTTTT.

Only a few counts were recorded for this clonotype. This rearrangement joins TRBV12-3 or TRBV12-4 to TRBJ2-7, with 8 nucleotides matching TRBD1. The V gene end was trimmed by 3 bases and the J gene end by 7 bases; junction bases not matched to a gene: 14. CDR3 length equals 16 residues. CDR3 coding DNA: TGTGCCAGCAGTTTCGGGGTAGGACAGGGATCGGGGGAGCAGTACTTC. This gives the protein CASSFGVGQGSGEQYF.

This chain links TRBV27 with TRBJ2-3; D is ambiguous. This CDR3 contains 16 residues. V dropped 2 bases and J dropped 7 bases, with 19 bases sitting between them. In germline, CDR1 is MNHEY, CDR2 SMNVEV (reference sequence). CDR3 loop: CASSLEASSVAYTQYF. CDR3 nucleotide sequence: TGTGCCAGCAGTTTAGAGGCCAGCTCCGTAGCATATACGCAGTATTTT.

The V and J genes are TRBV4-2 and TRBJ2-5; 12 bases match TRBD1. Unmatched junction bases numbered 4, after V lost 0 bases and J lost 5 bases. The germline CDR1 and CDR2 sequences are LGHNA and YNFKEQ. This CDR3 comprises 16 residues. The CDR3 DNA reads TGTGCCAGCAGCCAAGAAGGGACAGGGGGCCGGGAGACCCAGTACTTC. Translation: CASSQEGTGGRETQYF.

V and J are TRBV20-1 and TRBJ2-1; 7 bases agree with TRBD2. After removal of 1 base from V and 2 bases from J, the junction contained 5 bases not matched to a gene. Germline CDR1 DFQATT, CDR2 SNEGSKA (reference sequence). CDR3 length equals 15 residues. This chain's CDR3 is CSARVPSGTYNEQFF. CDR3 nucleotide sequence: TGCAGTGCTAGAGTCCCCAGCGGGACCTACAATGAGCAGTTCTTC.

This sequence joins TRBV30 and TRBJ2-4; 8 bases fit TRBD1. The CDR3 is made up of 14 amino acids. The J segment lost 6 bases and the V segment lost 4 bases, leaving 8 bases of the junction unmatched. Germline V gene lookup returns CDR1 GTSNPN and CDR2 SVGIG (reference sequence). CDR3 residues: CAWKPGTGLNIQYF. The CDR3 nucleotides read TGTGCCTGGAAACCCGGGACAGGCTTAAACATTCAGTACTTC.

The genes are TRBV4-3 and TRBJ2-5; 8 positions agree with TRBD2. This CDR3 region has 17 residues. J lost 5 bases, V lost 0 bases, and 11 bases had no gene match. Germline CDR1 reads LGHNA; CDR2 reads YSLEER. This CDR3 reads CASSQDIDPGGMETQYF. The CDR3 bases are TGCGCCAGCAGCCAAGATATCGACCCGGGAGGGATGGAGACCCAGTACTTC.

This chain uses TRBV5-1 with TRBJ2-5; TRBD1 is a possible D gene (5 bases). Germline CDR1 is SGHRS and CDR2 is YFSETQ. With 0 bases removed from V and 5 bases from J, the gap between germline ends came to 17 bases. CDR3 length: 16 amino acids. In DNA, the CDR3 is TGCGCCAGCAGCTTGGTTGGACAACGGCGGTTGGAGACCCAGTACTTC. Translation gives CASSLVGQRRLETQYF. Full variable domain (missing parts from reference TRBV5-1 and TRBJ2-5): KAGVTQTPRYLIKTRGQQVTLSCSPISGHRSVSWYQQTPGQGLQFLFEYFSETQRNKGNFPGRFSGRQFSNSRSEMNVSTLELGDSALYLCASSLVGQRRLETQYFGPGTRLLVL.

This clonotype showed up just once. The chain combines TRBV5-1 with TRBJ2-3; TRBD2 agrees at 8 bases. Unmatched junction bases numbered 6, after V lost 7 bases and J lost 2 bases. This CDR3 spans 14 amino acids. Looked up from germline, CDR1 is SGHRS and CDR2 is YFSETQ. For the CDR3, the DNA is TGCGCCAGCGGAGCGGGGGCCGACACAGATACGCAGTATTTT. Protein sequence: CASGAGADTDTQYF.

This clonotype was recorded a few times. The chain's CDR3 is CASSVGLDPYNEQFF. Here the CDR3 DNA reads TGTGCCAGCAGCGTAGGTCTAGATCCCTACAATGAGCAGTTCTTC. The genes are TRBV9 and TRBJ2-1; no firm D call. This CDR3 is built from 15 residues. CDR1 SGDLS and CDR2 YYNGEE come from the germline V gene. Trimming shortened V by 0 bases and J by 2 bases, and 9 bases separated the two germline ends. The full variable domain, with the rest looked up from reference TRBV9 and TRBJ2-1, is DSGVTQTPKHLITATGQRVTLRCSPRSGDLSVYWYQQSLDQGLQFLIQYYNGEERAKGNILERFSAQQFPDLHSELNLSSLELGDSALYFCASSVGLDPYNEQFFGPGTRLTVL.

The chain links TRBV30 to TRBJ2-5, with D hard to call. In germline, CDR1 is GTSNPN, CDR2 SVGIG (reference sequence). Trimming removed 0 bases at V and 7 bases at J, with 9 bases between. This CDR3 contains 12 residues. The CDR3 DNA follows: TGTGCCTGGAGTGTACCCCGTGGGACCCAGTACTTC. It encodes CAWSVPRGTQYF.

The chain combines TRBV7-9 with TRBJ2-1, with D possibly matching TRBD1 (7 bases). The CDR3 is 16 amino acids. Trimming left V 5 bases short and J 6 bases short, with 20 bases between. Germline V lookup: CDR1 SEHNR, CDR2 FQNEAQ (reference sequence). CDR3 loop: CASSPNRGRGPNEQFF. The CDR3 DNA follows: TGTGCCAGCAGCCCTAACAGGGGCCGGGGGCCCAATGAGCAGTTCTTC. The variable domain in full, with the rest retrieved from reference TRBV7-9 and TRBJ2-1, is DTGVSQNPRHKITKRGQNVTFRCDPISEHNRLYWYRQTLGQGPEFLTYFQNEAQLEKSRLLSDRFSAERPKGSFSTLEIQRTEQGDSAMYLCASSPNRGRGPNEQFFGPGTRLTVL.